This T cell receptor (beta chain) was recorded in a study of post-analysis software for immune sequencing data. About the research overall: Recorded subtypes: relapsing-remitting, secondary progressive, progressive-relapsing; some patients unannotated. Broader study findings: F measure clustering grouped samples strongly by preparation batch. About 5 TRBV segments occurring more often in patients than controls included TRBV5-6, TRBV5-1 and TRBV20-1. When compared against controls, multiple sclerosis patients showed significantly lower normalized Chao1 diversity.

After removal of 5 bases from V and 12 bases from J, the junction contained 14 bases not matched to a gene. The CDR3 runs to 15 residues. Germline V gives CDR1 SGHDT, CDR2 YYEEEE. Prepared TCR beta cDNA libraries contained unique molecular identifiers. Each sample of roughly 1 to 11 million input T cells yielded 500,000 or so cDNA molecules, so each molecule approximated one T cell. MiXCR was run by TCRdb on the PCR reads, yielding one entry per CDR3 protein. This table has approximately 690,000 distinct CDR3 sequences, more than 50% appearing once. A remark on this clonotype: What it binds is unknown.

Sequencing was carried out using blood. The chain employs TRBV5-6 and TRBJ2-1, with 10 positions matching TRBD2. This receptor was obtained from a girl aged 2 to 9 with multiple sclerosis. The CDR3 protein is CASSQGLAAFPGQFF. Here the CDR3 DNA reads TGTGCCAGCAGTCAAGGACTAGCGGCTTTCCCCGGGCAGTTCTTC. Together with reference TRBV5-6 and TRBJ2-1, the CDR3 gives the full variable domain: DAGVTQSPTHLIKTRGQQVTLRCSPKSGHDTVSWYQQALGQGPQFIFQYYEEEERQRGNFPDRFSGHQFPNYSSELNVNALLLGDSALYLCASSQGLAAFPGQFFGPGTRLTVL.